Listed below are T cell receptor beta chains from one sample, sequenced in a study of cytomegalovirus exposure and HLA in healthy donors. TCRdb's copy holds only in-frame clones and misses some; the assay was immunoSEQ multiplex PCR. The table includes around 110,000 clones, 9.5% detected once. The sample comprised PBMCs. The receptors were gathered from a young man in good health and CMV-seronegative. CDR3s include the opening cysteine and the closing phenylalanine or tryptophan. A D gene is named only where the DNA matches it firmly. The listing skips clone size in some rows; elsewhere it reads once, few, many or a size class.

J: TRBJ2-5
V: TRBV7-2
size: -
D: -
DNA: TGTGCCAGCAGCAATCAGCAGGCTTCGACCCAGTACTTC
CDR3: CASSNQQASTQYF

J: TRBJ1-2
V: TRBV4-3
size: few
D: TRBD1
DNA: TGCGCCAGCAGCGGATCAGGGGGCGGGTATGGCTACACCTTC
CDR3: CASSGSGGGYGYTF

J: TRBJ1-5
V: TRBV7-2
size: few
D: TRBD1
DNA: TGTGCCAGCACGAGGGGGCAGCTCCAGCCCCAGCATTTT
CDR3: CASTRGQLQPQHF

J: TRBJ2-1
V: TRBV7-2
size: -
D: -
DNA: TGTGCCAGCAGCTCCCGACTCTACAATGAGCAGTTCTTC
CDR3: CASSSRLYNEQFF

J: TRBJ2-7
V: TRBV28
size: few
D: -
DNA: TGTGCCAGCAGTTTTCAGAGCGGTTACGAGCAGTACTTC
CDR3: CASSFQSGYEQYF

J: TRBJ2-3
V: TRBV7-2
size: few
D: -
DNA: TGTGCCAGCAGCTTGATACGGTCTAGCACAGATACGCAGTATTTT
CDR3: CASSLIRSSTDTQYF

J: TRBJ1-5
V: TRBV11-2
size: few
D: TRBD1
DNA: TGTGCCAGCAGCTTAGCCTTTCCGGGACAGTATAGCAATCAGCCCCAGCATTTT
CDR3: CASSLAFPGQYSNQPQHF

J: TRBJ2-7
V: TRBV19
size: few
D: TRBD2
DNA: TGTGCCAGTAGCTCTACCGGGGGGTTGGGCGAGCAGTACTTC
CDR3: CASSSTGGLGEQYF

J: TRBJ2-7
V: TRBV5-1
size: few
D: -
DNA: TGCGCCAGCAGCTTAGGCGGGTTCAGCTCCTACGAGCAGTACTTC
CDR3: CASSLGGFSSYEQYF

J: TRBJ2-7
V: TRBV5-1
size: -
D: -
DNA: TGCGCCAGCAGCCCCGACTCAACCTCCTACGAGCAGTACTTC
CDR3: CASSPDSTSYEQYF

J: TRBJ1-5
V: TRBV4-1
size: -
D: TRBD1
DNA: TGCGCCAGCAGCCAACGGACAGGGGGCGATCAGCCCCAGCATTTT
CDR3: CASSQRTGGDQPQHF

J: TRBJ2-1
V: TRBV5-4
size: few
D: TRBD2
DNA: TGTGCCAGCAGCTTTTCCCTAGCGGGAGGGGATAATGAGCAGTTCTTC
CDR3: CASSFSLAGGDNEQFF

J: TRBJ2-7
V: TRBV19
size: -
D: -
DNA: TGTGCCAGTAGTGGAACGTACAGGGTTGGATCCTACGAGCAGTACTTC
CDR3: CASSGTYRVGSYEQYF

J: TRBJ2-7
V: TRBV7-2
size: few
D: TRBD1
DNA: TGTGCCAGCAGCTCCCGGGGAACAGGGGGTTCCTACGAGCAGTACTTC
CDR3: CASSSRGTGGSYEQYF

J: TRBJ2-5
V: TRBV18
size: few
D: -
DNA: TGTGCCAGCTCACCCCTACAGGGTGGCGAGACCCAGTACTTC
CDR3: CASSPLQGGETQYF

J: TRBJ1-4
V: TRBV5-1
size: few
D: -
DNA: TGCGCCAGCAGCTACCGGTCCACAGGGAGTGAAAAACTGTTTTTT
CDR3: CASSYRSTGSEKLFF

J: TRBJ2-1
V: TRBV4-2
size: -
D: TRBD1
DNA: TGTGCCAGCAGCCCGGGACAGGGGATCTATGAGCAGTTCTTC
CDR3: CASSPGQGIYEQFF

J: TRBJ2-3
V: TRBV7-2
size: few
D: TRBD2
DNA: TGTGCCAGCAGCCACCCCGTTAGACTAGCGGGGACTAGCACAGATACGCAGTATTTT
CDR3: CASSHPVRLAGTSTDTQYF

J: TRBJ2-1
V: TRBV11-2
size: few
D: -
DNA: TGTGCCAGCAGCATACCTGCCCCAGGTAACGATGAGCAGTTCTTC
CDR3: CASSIPAPGNDEQFF

J: TRBJ2-7
V: TRBV5-4
size: -
D: -
DNA: TGTGCCAGTAGAGGTACCCACGAGCAGTACTTC
CDR3: CASRGTHEQYF

J: TRBJ1-6
V: TRBV30
size: -
D: -
DNA: TGTGCCTGGAGTGGTCGTATCTCCTATAATTCACCCCTCCACTTT
CDR3: CAWSGRISYNSPLHF

J: TRBJ1-2
V: TRBV7-2
size: -
D: TRBD1
DNA: TGTGCCAGCAGCCCCCGACAGGGGAACTATGGCTACACCTTC
CDR3: CASSPRQGNYGYTF

J: TRBJ1-2
V: TRBV7-2
size: -
D: TRBD1
DNA: TGTGCCAGCAGCCGCCGGGACAGCTTATATTGCTACACCTTC
CDR3: CASSRRDSLYCYTF

J: TRBJ2-3
V: TRBV5-1
size: few
D: TRBD2
DNA: TGCGCCAGCAGCGTACGGGGGGAGATCACAGATACGCAGTATTTT
CDR3: CASSVRGEITDTQYF

J: TRBJ1-5
V: TRBV19
size: few
D: TRBD1
DNA: TGTGCCAGTAGCATGACAGGGATAAGTCAGCCCCAGCATTTT
CDR3: CASSMTGISQPQHF

J: TRBJ2-7
V: TRBV18
size: -
D: -
DNA: TGTGCCAGCTCACCAGCGGCTAACTACGAGCAGTACTTC
CDR3: CASSPAANYEQYF

J: TRBJ1-2
V: TRBV10-3
size: -
D: -
DNA: TGTGCCATCAGTGAGTCGGGGGGTGGGCAGATCTACACCTTC
CDR3: CAISESGGGQIYTF

J: TRBJ2-1
V: TRBV5-4
size: few
D: TRBD2
DNA: TGTGCCAGCAGCTTGGGGCGGGGGGGTTACAATGAGCAGTTCTTC
CDR3: CASSLGRGGYNEQFF

J: TRBJ2-1
V: TRBV4-3
size: -
D: TRBD2
DNA: TGCGCCAGCAGCCAAGAAAGCGGGGGGCCCCAGTTCTTC
CDR3: CASSQESGGPQFF

J: TRBJ1-4
V: TRBV5-1
size: few
D: -
DNA: TGCGCCAGCAGCTTGGGCCCCGTCGTCGGGACAACTAATGAAAAACTGTTTTTT
CDR3: CASSLGPVVGTTNEKLFF

J: TRBJ2-7
V: TRBV2
size: -
D: TRBD2
DNA: TGTGCCAGCATGGAGCGGGAGTCGAACCTTTATTCCTACGAGCAGTACTTC
CDR3: CASMERESNLYSYEQYF

J: TRBJ2-7
V: TRBV2
size: few
D: -
DNA: TGTGCCAGCAGTGAAGGGCCACACTACGAGCAGTACTTC
CDR3: CASSEGPHYEQYF